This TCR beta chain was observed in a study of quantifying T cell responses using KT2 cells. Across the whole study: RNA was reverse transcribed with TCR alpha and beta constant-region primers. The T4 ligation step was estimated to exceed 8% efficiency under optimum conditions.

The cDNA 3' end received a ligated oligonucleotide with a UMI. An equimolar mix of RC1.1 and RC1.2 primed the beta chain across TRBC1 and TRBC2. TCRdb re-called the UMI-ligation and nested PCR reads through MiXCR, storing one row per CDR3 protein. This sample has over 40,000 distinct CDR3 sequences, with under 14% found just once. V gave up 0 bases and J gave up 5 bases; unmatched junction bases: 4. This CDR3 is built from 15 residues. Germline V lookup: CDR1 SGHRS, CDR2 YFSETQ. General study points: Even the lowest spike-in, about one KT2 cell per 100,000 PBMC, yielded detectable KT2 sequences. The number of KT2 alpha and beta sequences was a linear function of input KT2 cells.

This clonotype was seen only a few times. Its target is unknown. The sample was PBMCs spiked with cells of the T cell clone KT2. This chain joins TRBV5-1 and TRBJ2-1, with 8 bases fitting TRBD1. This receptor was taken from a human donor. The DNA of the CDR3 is TGCGCCAGCAGCTTGGAGGGACAGGTGAACAATGAGCAGTTCTTC. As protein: CASSLEGQVNNEQFF.